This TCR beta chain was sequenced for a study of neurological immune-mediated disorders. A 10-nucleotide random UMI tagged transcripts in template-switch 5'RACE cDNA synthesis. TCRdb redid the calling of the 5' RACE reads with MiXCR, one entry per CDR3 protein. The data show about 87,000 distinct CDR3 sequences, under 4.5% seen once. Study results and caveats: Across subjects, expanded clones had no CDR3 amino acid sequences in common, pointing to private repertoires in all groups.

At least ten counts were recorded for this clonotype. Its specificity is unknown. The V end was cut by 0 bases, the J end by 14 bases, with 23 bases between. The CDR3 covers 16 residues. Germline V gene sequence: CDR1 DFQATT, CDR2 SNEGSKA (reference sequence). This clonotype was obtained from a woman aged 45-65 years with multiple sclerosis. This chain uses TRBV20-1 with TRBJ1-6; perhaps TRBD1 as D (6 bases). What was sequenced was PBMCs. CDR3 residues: CSARDTVQGESSALHF. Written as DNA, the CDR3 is TGCAGTGCTAGAGATACAGTACAGGGAGAGAGTTCGGCCCTCCACTTT.